This TCR beta chain was captured by sequencing in a study of cytomegalovirus exposure and HLA in healthy donors (TCRdb year 2017). With regard to the full study: In an earlier analysis of approximately 500 of the donors, roughly 300 Gb of sequence data and just under 120 million unique TCR beta sequences from about 179 million T cells were reported. An earlier analysis of nearly 600 of the donors applied high-throughput TCR beta sequencing to assess whether each TCR beta V gene segment acted as functional or pseudogenic. Rather than using new phenotypic data, the later analysis identified candidate immune exposures from TCR beta sequences and from how often those sequences occurred across donors. An early release that covered several hundred HLA-typed donors contained around 300 gigabases of sequencing data and tens of millions of unique TCR sequences. In a later genetic analysis, genome-wide SNP genotypes for 398 of the 666 donors were used, and that subset was treated as a discovery cohort. Using immunosequencing, the study profiled T cell repertoires from 666 subjects and related those repertoires to cytomegalovirus serostatus. The aim of the study was to test whether cataloging public T cell receptors could identify signatures of past pathogen exposure. Roughly five DR-DQ haplotypes were handled as single units for association and clustering because linkage in the cohort was strong. To study patterns of TCR occurrence, a later analysis re-analyzed previously published TCR beta repertoires from 666 donors and added high-resolution HLA genotyping. To predict cytomegalovirus infection status, the study brought together high-throughput TCR immunosequencing, statistical association of individual TCRs with disease status, and machine learning. Class I and class II HLA loci were covered by the typing at four-digit resolution. Alongside the repertoire data, information on donor age, sex, ethnicity and CMV serostatus was compiled. Among under 450 genotyped donors of the cohort, an average of about 240,000 unique TCR beta nucleotide sequences were sequenced per donor, roughly 20% of them non-productive. The number of donors typed differed by locus, with about 629-640 for A, B, C, DRB1 and DQB1, roughly 520 for DQA1, 600 to 610 for DPA1, and around 430 for DPB1. The genetic ancestry cluster associated with self-reported Caucasian donors included around four fifths of the roughly 360 genotyped donors. A separate validation cohort of 100 to 150 different subjects was used in addition to the roughly 640-subject first cohort. All discovery cohort repertoires had been generated on a single sequencing platform. Points the paper makes about the study in general: The authors suggested that the approach could potentially be generalized to other disease states and immunological phenotypes. Only TCR beta chains were sequenced in this cohort, and the absence of alpha or paired-chain data limited detectable features. Several of the top co-occurrence clusters appeared to be linked to parvovirus B19, influenza, CMV and Epstein-Barr virus, according to a later analysis. In a later analysis, TCR association rates were found to vary across HLA loci, with the most associated TCRs seen for DRB1 alleles and the fewest for HLA-C alleles. In an earlier analysis of around 600 of the donors, most TCR beta V segments appeared in productive rearrangements about 87% or about 30% of the time, broadly matching IMGT annotations. The sequencing pipeline was judged likely to have produced a cluster of highly shared sequence variants as a technical artifact. Because counts were too low, roughly 17 rarely observed V segments, including chromosome 9 orphons, were left out of the earlier analysis of 587 of the donors. In a later genetic analysis, fewer N-insertions in productive TCRs were reported among donors in an Asian-associated ancestry cluster than the roughly 700-donor mean. A few of the identified cytomegalovirus-associated TCR beta chains were confirmed in vitro to be specific for cytomegalovirus antigens. A later analysis found that most CMV-associated TCR beta chains appeared HLA-restricted, with HLA associations seemingly driven largely by CMV exposure. The classifier was reported to diagnose cytomegalovirus status with high specificity and sensitivity in both the original cohort and the validation cohort. Most TCR sequences were observed very rarely across donors, whereas some public TCRs were present in many individuals. At a false discovery rate of 0.05, a later analysis linked roughly 17,000 TCR beta sequences to specific HLA alleles. The only immune exposure information available for the cohort was CMV serostatus. A further reported finding was that TCR beta sequences accurately predicted the HLA-A and HLA-B alleles for most subjects in the first cohort. Assigning TCR associations to individual alleles was difficult when HLA alleles, especially DR and DQ, strongly co-occurred. Presence/absence analyses assumed roughly uniform sequencing depth across donors, an assumption that may not hold. The study gave a list of 150 to 200 TCR beta chains associated with cytomegalovirus. Correlated functional status among segregating V segments might be attributable to linkage disequilibrium, but an unknown experimental factor could not be ruled out. Because the 87-base-pair reads could not distinguish some IMGT-functional V segments, including TRBV6-2 and TRBV6-3, those segments were excluded. In a later analysis, HLA-associated TCR beta chains were found to be more clonally expanded and to have lower generation probabilities than equally common non-associated chains. Because HLA typing was missing for some donors at each locus, association tests included only the typed subset. V-gene and J-gene trimming of TCR beta chains was associated with a missense DCLRE1C variant in a later genetic analysis, and the association was replicated in an independent cohort.

Receptor libraries were prepared by the immunoSEQ multiplex PCR assay. For the multiplex PCR, a mixture combining 60 forward primers for TCR Vbeta segments and 13 reverse primers for TCR Jbeta segments was used. Amplification of the CDR3 region of rearranged TCR beta genes was performed with a multiplex PCR assay on genomic DNA. The Illumina HiSeq System was used to sequence the amplified TCR beta libraries as 87-base-pair reads. Turning to the authors' computational methods: Across the 670 or so repertoires, a later analysis counted 78 million or so unique TCR beta chains, roughly 11 million of which were shared by at least two donors. Raw reads were error-corrected and collapsed into unique sequences with a nearest-neighbor algorithm that merged closely related sequences to remove PCR and sequencing errors. V, D and J gene segments were assigned by aligning CDR3 sequences to IMGT reference sequences. Each retained sequence needed at least a six-nucleotide match to both a V gene segment and a J gene segment. A rearrangement was called productive if the CDR3 had no stop codons and remained in frame with V and J, and every other rearrangement was called non-productive. Following IMGT convention, CDR3 was defined as the stretch from the second conserved V-encoded cysteine up to the conserved J-encoded phenylalanine. Sequences without an unambiguous match to a single V gene segment were excluded from the earlier analysis of 450 to 750 of the donors. An earlier analysis of under 750 of the donors called V segments functional above 56.7% productive rearrangements and segregating when the between-donor standard deviation exceeded 5%. A statistical classification framework was built for diagnosing cytomegalovirus status from the catalog of TCR beta chain sequences. V and J gene assignment, in a later analysis, came from comparing TCR nucleotide sequences with IMGT/GENE-DB human TR gene sequences. In a later analysis, CDR3 sequences and most-parsimonious VDJ recombination scenarios were assigned using the TCRdist pipeline. In a later analysis, every TCR beta chain was defined by the combination of its CDR3 amino acid sequence and its V-gene family, and reads without a unique V-gene family were dropped. To address suspected cross-contamination and a sequencing artifact, a later analysis removed under 600 highly shared, low-generation-probability nucleotide sequences. For each public chain, a later analysis derived a clonal expansion index from normalized ranks of inferred template counts within each repertoire. Generation probabilities in a later analysis came from a VDJ recombination model fitted to out-of-frame rearrangements, and those results were checked against IGoR. Hypergeometric tests were used in a later analysis to score TCR-TCR, TCR-HLA and TCR-CMV co-occurrence, with a repertoire-size bias correction applied to the TCR pairs. A later analysis estimated false discovery rates by permuting HLA or CMV assignments 20 times. In a later analysis, co-occurring TCRs were grouped using DBSCAN, and TCRdist sequence similarity was added for clustering within HLA-allele-positive subsets. Co-occurrence clustering excluded repertoires with fewer than 30,000 or more than 120,000 public chains, plus five with anomalous nucleotide sharing. The source is immuneACCESS, and TCRdb retained only in-frame sequences with V and J called. Part of the clones is not carried over; for the studies checked, unresolved V genes explain less than half of this, and the remainder is unexplained. V and J calls plus clone size are reproduced from that table; the DNA served to infer D and trimming. This sample comprises approximately 150,000 clones, roughly 80% of them detected only once. The ten largest make up about 9.5% of the sample.

The cohort consisted of approximately 690 healthy bone marrow donors. Cohort members were all nominally healthy when sampled, although unrecorded immune exposures were likely present. The donor tested CMV seropositive, placing the donor among the 250 to 350 seropositive members of the cohort. Every donor gave a peripheral blood sample, and the peripheral blood mononuclear cells from that sample were used for TCR beta sequencing. The Qiagen DNeasy Blood Extraction Kit was used to extract genomic DNA from the blood cell samples. In regard to this clone: It has no known antigen specificity. The record has no base qualities; no much larger clone is one base away.

CDR1 is given as MNHNY and CDR2 as SVGAGI, both from the germline V gene (reference sequence). Trimming takes 6 bases from V and 3 bases from J, and the germline ends sit 12 bases apart. Taken from cysteine to phenylalanine, the CDR3 has 14 residues. Of all the DNA, just the CDR3 is kept, 42 bases in frame from base 1. Sequencing was performed on PBMCs. The source is a man younger than 30 in good health and CMV-seropositive. The chain joins TRBV6-6 to TRBJ1-5, with TRBD1 perhaps the D gene, on 6 matching bases. The CDR3 is CASSQQGNNQPQHF. The DNA sequence follows: TGTGCCAGCAGCCAACAGGGTAACAATCAGCCCCAGCATTTT.